The 22 T cell receptor beta chains in this list originate from one sample, sequenced in a study of T cell clones after liver transplantation. Clones were read by immunoSEQ multiplex PCR, and TCRdb kept only the in-frame ones, dropping some. The sample records roughly 56,000 clones, about 67% being singletons. The source material was CD4+ T cells from blood, sampled around 54 months after liver transplant. The receptors shown here come from a human patient who received a liver transplant. Certain T cells may be donor cells from the graft.

CDR3 sequence (DNA): TGTGCCCGCTATCCGGGACAGGGAGGTAACTATGGCTACACCTTC. Encoded protein: CARYPGQGGNYGYTF. V and J are TRBV30 and TRBJ1-2; the match to TRBD1 covers 9 bases. CDR1 and CDR2 from the germline V gene are GTSNPN and SVGIG (reference sequence). With 8 bases clipped from V and 1 base from J, the junction kept 11 bases outside the gene matches. CDR3 length: 15 amino acids. Together with reference TRBV30 and TRBJ1-2, the CDR3 gives the full variable domain: SQTIHQWPATLVQPVGSPLSLECTVEGTSNPNLYWYRQAAGRGLQLLFYSVGIGQISSEVPQNLSASRPQDRQFILSSKKLLLSDSGFYLCARYPGQGGNYGYTFGSGTRLTVV.

The rearrangement uses TRBV19 and TRBJ1-5; D gene ambiguous. Trimming took 6 bases from V and 1 from J, leaving 10 bases between them. CDR1 LNHDA and CDR2 SQIVND come from the germline V gene (reference sequence). The CDR3 covers 14 residues. CDR3 amino acids: CASSQGNSNQPQHF. The CDR3 coding sequence is TGTGCCAGTAGCCAAGGGAACAGCAATCAGCCCCAGCATTTT.

This clone was detected only a few times. V is TRBV6-5 and J is TRBJ1-3; perhaps TRBD1 as D (6 bases). The CDR3 contains 14 residues. V was clipped by 6 bases and J by 0 bases, with 9 bases between them. Germline V gives CDR1 MNHEY, CDR2 SVGAGI. The CDR3 DNA reads TGTGCCAGCAGAACAGGGATCTCTGGAAACACCATATATTTT. Translation: CASRTGISGNTIYF.

The V gene is TRBV19, the J gene TRBJ1-2; unclear D gene. Germline V lookup: CDR1 LNHDA, CDR2 SQIVND (reference sequence). This CDR3 is built from 14 residues. Trimming took off 1 base at V and 2 bases at J, with 8 bases between the two ends. CDR3 coding DNA: TGTGCCAGTAGTATAGGTCCAGCCAACTATGGCTACACCTTC. As protein: CASSIGPANYGYTF.

A single count supports this clone. The rearrangement joins TRBV4-2 to TRBJ2-3; 11 bases are shared with TRBD2. The CDR3 is made up of 16 amino acids. The junction had 7 bases not matched to a gene; V was cut back by 4 bases and J by 4 bases. Looked up from germline, CDR1 is LGHNA and CDR2 is YNFKEQ. This chain's CDR3 is CASSPGSGGAADTQYF. The CDR3 DNA follows: TGTGCCAGCAGCCCGGGTAGCGGGGGGGCTGCAGATACGCAGTATTTT.

The chain employs TRBV6-6 and TRBJ2-3, with D possibly TRBD1 on 6 matching bases. Germline V gives CDR1 MNHNY, CDR2 SVGAGI (reference sequence). Trimming left V 6 bases short and J 6 bases short, with 19 bases between. The CDR3 sequence is 15 residues long. The CDR3 DNA follows: TGTGCCAGCAGCAATCGTCAGGGGCAGTTGGATACGCAGTATTTT. Translation: CASSNRQGQLDTQYF.

In its sample, this clone was seen once. This chain links TRBV5-1 with TRBJ1-3, with unresolved D. Germline V gene sequence: CDR1 SGHRS, CDR2 YFSETQ. There are 14 residues in the CDR3. With 4 bases removed from V and 3 bases from J, the gap between germline ends came to 11 bases. CDR3 in DNA: TGCGCCAGCAGCCCCGGTCGAGATGGAAACACCATATATTTT. It is translated as CASSPGRDGNTIYF. Looking up the rest from reference TRBV5-1 and TRBJ1-3 gives the full variable domain: KAGVTQTPRYLIKTRGQQVTLSCSPISGHRSVSWYQQTPGQGLQFLFEYFSETQRNKGNFPGRFSGRQFSNSRSEMNVSTLELGDSALYLCASSPGRDGNTIYFGEGSWLTVV.

This rearrangement joins TRBV4-1 to TRBJ2-1; 7 bases fit TRBD1. CDR3 length: 16 residues. Unmatched junction bases numbered 13, after V lost 6 bases and J lost 5 bases. From germline, CDR1 is MGHRA and CDR2 YSYEKL. The CDR3 nucleotides are TGCGCCAGCAGTGGAAAGACACAGGGGTTCGACAATGAGCAGTTCTTC. Translating gives CASSGKTQGFDNEQFF.

The rearrangement uses TRBV4-1 and TRBJ1-4; 8 bases line up with TRBD1. This CDR3 is 16 amino acids long. CDR1 and CDR2 (germline): MGHRA, YSYEKL. Trimming cost V 4 bases and J 4 bases; bases outside gene matches: 8. In DNA form, the CDR3 reads TGCGCCAGCAGCCCTGACAGGGGATACGGTAATGAAAAACTGTTTTTT. Translation: CASSPDRGYGNEKLFF.

The chain joins TRBV6-1 to TRBJ1-2; 9 bases match TRBD1. Germline CDR1 and CDR2: MNHNS and SASEGT. The CDR3 is 14 amino acids. J gave up 7 bases and V 9 bases, and 12 bases lay outside the gene matches. The CDR3, as DNA: TGTGCCAGGGAACAATCGGGACAGGGTGGTGGCTACACCTTC. Amino acids: CAREQSGQGGGYTF.

This chain links TRBV19 with TRBJ2-4; TRBD1 matches at 11 bases. The CDR3 covers 18 residues. The trim removed 3 bases at V and 0 bases at J, leaving 7 bases unmatched. Germline V gives CDR1 LNHDA, CDR2 SQIVND (reference sequence). The CDR3 reads CASSIGTGGEIAKNIQYF. As DNA, the CDR3 is TGTGCCAGTAGTATCGGGACAGGGGGGGAAATAGCCAAAAACATTCAGTACTTC.

V usage is TRBV11-3 and J usage is TRBJ2-1; 15 nucleotides match TRBD2. The CDR3 loop spans 16 amino acids. V lost 5 bases, J lost 7 bases, and 6 bases stayed unmatched. Per germline, CDR1 SGHNT and CDR2 YENEEA. In nucleotides, the CDR3 is TGTGCCAGCAGCATGGGGACTAGCGGGGGGAAGAATGAGCAGTTCTTC. Residues: CASSMGTSGGKNEQFF.

The chain has TRBV6-1 and TRBJ2-7; D might be TRBD1 (6 bases). There are 16 residues in the CDR3. V was shortened by 2 bases and J by 1 base, with 15 bases between the two germline ends. From germline, CDR1 is MNHNS and CDR2 SASEGT. The CDR3 DNA reads TGTGCCAGCAGTGAACTCTCCGGGACACTTTCCTACGAGCAGTACTTC. This sequence encodes CASSELSGTLSYEQYF.

The chain recombines TRBV7-8 with TRBJ2-5; weak D call: TRBD1 (5 bases). Germline CDR1 reads SGHVS; CDR2 reads FQNEAQ. The germline V and J ends were trimmed by 5 bases and 3 bases, with 7 bases remaining between them. CDR3 length equals 12 residues. DNA of the CDR3: TGTGCCAGCAGCCTCAGGGAAGAGACCCAGTACTTC. This translates into CASSLREETQYF. Complete variable domain (other parts from reference TRBV7-8 and TRBJ2-5): GAGVSQSPRYKVAKRGQDVALRCDPISGHVSLFWYQQALGQGPEFLTYFQNEAQLDKSGLPSDRFFAERPEGSVSTLKIQRTQQEDSAVYLCASSLREETQYFGPGTRLLVL.

Here the CDR3 reads CASRGPGQGEYEQYF. The CDR3 DNA reads TGTGCCAGCAGAGGACCGGGACAGGGGGAGTACGAGCAGTACTTC. The V call is TRBV27, the J call TRBJ2-7; 11 nucleotides line up with TRBD1. J gave up 4 bases and V 6 bases, and 8 bases lay outside the gene matches. The CDR3 consists of 15 residues. The V gene's germline CDR1 is MNHEY and CDR2 SMNVEV (reference sequence).

This clone was seen a few times. J is TRBJ1-6 and V is TRBV6-5; D may be TRBD1 (5 bases). Looked up from germline, CDR1 is MNHEY and CDR2 is SVGAGI. The V gene lost 0 bases and the J gene lost 14 bases, with 17 bases spanning the gap. This CDR3 is built from 15 residues. The CDR3 DNA follows: TGTGCCAGCAGTTACTCGCAGCAGGGAAGTTTGGCCCTCCACTTT. Amino acid sequence: CASSYSQQGSLALHF.

The chain recombines TRBV30 with TRBJ2-6; D gene uncertain. Trimming took 4 bases from V and 2 from J, leaving 18 bases between them. The CDR3 covers 17 residues. Germline V gene data show CDR1 as GTSNPN and CDR2 as SVGIG (reference sequence). CDR3 in amino acids: CAWTKFRGNPGANVLTF. The CDR3 region has the DNA TGTGCCTGGACCAAATTCCGAGGAAACCCTGGGGCCAACGTCCTGACTTTC.

The gene calls are TRBV2 and TRBJ2-7, with a possible D match to TRBD1 (5 bases). The CDR3 extends over 17 amino acids. V dropped 10 bases and J dropped 6 bases, with 31 bases sitting between them. Germline V gives CDR1 SNHLY, CDR2 FYNNEI. The CDR3 spells CATSKGLNRQIYSEQYF. The CDR3 DNA reads as TGTGCCACCTCAAAGGGCCTTAATAGACAGATATATTCCGAGCAGTACTTC. Looking up the rest from reference TRBV2 and TRBJ2-7 gives the full variable domain: EPEVTQTPSHQVTQMGQEVILRCVPISNHLYFYWYRQILGQKVEFLVSFYNNEISEKSEIFDDQFSVERPDGSNFTLKIRSTKLEDSAMYFCATSKGLNRQIYSEQYFGPGTRLTVT.

The rearrangement joins TRBV5-4 to TRBJ2-7; D may be TRBD2 (5 bases). The CDR3 runs 17 residues. Germline CDR1 is SGHNT and CDR2 is YYREEE (reference sequence). V was pared by 0 bases and J by 3 bases, with 19 bases between. Here the CDR3 DNA reads TGTGCCAGCAGCTTGGGTCCGTGGGCTGAGGGCAACTACGAGCAGTACTTC. Translation: CASSLGPWAEGNYEQYF.

The rearrangement joins TRBV5-4 to TRBJ2-1; perhaps TRBD1 as D (7 bases). Germline loops: CDR1 SGHNT, CDR2 YYREEE (reference sequence). This CDR3 contains 17 residues. Trimming pared 0 bases from V and 5 bases from J, leaving 18 bases between. The CDR3 sequence is CASSLGQGGRTHNEQFF. The DNA for the CDR3 is TGTGCCAGCAGCTTGGGGCAGGGGGGTCGCACACACAATGAGCAGTTCTTC.

The chain joins TRBV27 to TRBJ2-2, with D uncertain. Trimming took 8 bases from V and 3 from J, leaving 13 bases between them. Germline CDR1 reads MNHEY; CDR2 reads SMNVEV (reference sequence). This CDR3 has 14 residues. The CDR3 loop is CASVPRAYTGELFF. CDR3 sequence (DNA): TGTGCCAGCGTCCCCCGGGCCTACACCGGGGAGCTGTTTTTT.

J is TRBJ1-1 and V is TRBV18, with D maybe TRBD1 (6 bases). Germline V CDR1 and CDR2: KGHSH, LQKENI. This CDR3 is 14 amino acids long. Trimming pared 1 base from V and 6 bases from J, leaving 12 bases between. CDR3 residues: CASSPRDIEAEAFF. CDR3 nucleotides: TGTGCCAGCTCACCACGGGACATAGAGGCTGAAGCTTTCTTT.